Sequencing of this T cell receptor beta chain was carried out in a study of T cells after yellow fever vaccination. The study's findings and limits: Reappearance after the booster was observed for most primary-vaccination clones (roughly 97% CD4, about 85% CD8).

As to this clonotype: Its antigen is unknown.

TCRdb processed the 5' RACE reads anew with MiXCR; each CDR3 protein has one entry. Of 150,000 to 200,000 distinct CDR3 sequences in the sample, approximately 11% were seen once. The sequenced sample was CD8+ T cells sorted from PBMCs, obtained 15 days after the yellow fever booster vaccination. This clonotype was obtained from a man in his late teens or twenties who received the YFV17D yellow fever vaccine.

The CDR3 sequence: CASSYFGGWPGELFF. In nucleotides, the CDR3 is TGTGCCAGCAGTTACTTCGGGGGATGGCCCGGGGAGCTGTTTTTT. V gene TRBV6-6 combines with J gene TRBJ2-2; D may be TRBD2 (6 bases). Germline V gene sequence: CDR1 MNHNY, CDR2 SVGAGI (reference sequence). This CDR3 region has 15 residues. V was trimmed by 1 base and J by 6 bases, leaving 12 bases between them.